Listed below are T cell receptor beta chains from one sample, sequenced in a study of cytomegalovirus exposure and HLA in healthy donors. Using immunoSEQ multiplex PCR, the repertoire was profiled, and TCRdb retains in-frame clones only, with some absent. The sample lists 150,000 to 200,000 clones; approximately 81% were seen once. The specimen sequenced was PBMCs. These receptors came from a woman aged 18 to 35 in good health and CMV-seronegative. CDR3s include the opening cysteine and the closing phenylalanine or tryptophan.

TRBV10-1	TRBJ1-1	CASSLKRSVSGNAFF
TRBV7-8	TRBJ1-2	CASSLEDRTGYGYTF
TRBV7-8	TRBJ2-2	CASSLGAPNTGELFF
TRBV7-9	TRBJ1-1	CASSLEAGPGTEAFF
TRBV30	TRBJ1-1	CAWSNRQNTEAFF
TRBV6-1	TRBJ1-3	CAIFRGNTIYF
TRBV5-8	TRBJ1-5	CASSLRSAQGQPQHF
TRBV2	TRBJ2-3	CASSDVLAGVSHF
TRBV28	TRBJ2-5	CASSRRGTRRPETQYF
TRBV7-3	TRBJ1-1	CASSLQVYTEAFF
TRBV28	TRBJ2-7	CASSFSRGQPYEQYF
TRBV7-8	TRBJ1-1	CASSLGVPPNTEAFF
TRBV29-1	.	CSVFGRTHHYEQYF
TRBV28	TRBJ1-2	CASNIQARHYGYTF
TRBV15	TRBJ2-7	CATSRDIRTGHEQYF
TRBV9	TRBJ1-5	CASSSGNANQPQHF